The clone carrying this T cell receptor (beta chain) showed up just a few times. Its cognate antigen is unknown. Relapse was seen in all patients after autologous stem cell transplantation, and brentuximab vedotin exposure was variable. V was pared by 0 bases and J by 4 bases, with 6 bases of the junction left unmatched. Germline-derived CDR1 and CDR2 are SGHRS and YFSETQ. The CDR3 is 16 residues long. The data are from a study of PD-1 blockade in classical Hodgkin lymphoma. Study-wide background: With a 2-week interval, patients received intravenous nivolumab at 3 mg/kg. Study observations and caveats: After ASCT, patients who started nivolumab under 1 year later were excluded. Complete responders entered with baseline diversity on par with newly diagnosed patients, the results showed.

Assay: immunoSEQ multiplex PCR; the TCRdb copy retains only in-frame clones and omits some. The sample holds roughly 13,000 clones, 80% to 95% seen once. V and J are TRBV5-1 and TRBJ2-5, with 10 bases lining up with TRBD2. The TCR was taken from a human donor with classical Hodgkin lymphoma. The material sequenced was peripheral blood mononuclear cells (PBMCs), taken at baseline. This CDR3 is CASSLAWSGGGETQYF. The DNA of the CDR3 is TGCGCCAGCAGCTTGGCCTGGAGCGGGGGGGGAGAGACCCAGTACTTC. Full variable domain (remainder filled in from reference TRBV5-1 and TRBJ2-5): KAGVTQTPRYLIKTRGQQVTLSCSPISGHRSVSWYQQTPGQGLQFLFEYFSETQRNKGNFPGRFSGRQFSNSRSEMNVSTLELGDSALYLCASSLAWSGGGETQYFGPGTRLLVL.